The T cell receptor (beta chain) described here comes from a study of T cells after yellow fever vaccination. The V end lost 2 bases, the J end lost 7 bases, and 18 bases lay between the germline ends. This CDR3 has 16 amino acids. CDR1 and CDR2 from the germline V gene are SGHVS and FNYEAQ. MiXCR was run by TCRdb on the 5' RACE reads, yielding one entry per CDR3 protein. The table includes approximately 550,000 distinct CDR3 sequences, under 25% detected once. The clonotype was recovered from a man younger than 45 who received the YFV17D yellow fever vaccine. The specimen was PBMCs, collected 15 days after the yellow fever booster vaccination. J is TRBJ2-1 and V is TRBV7-6; D might be TRBD1 (5 bases). CDR3 sequence: CASSLFQGDAYNEQFF. The CDR3 DNA is TGTGCCAGCAGCTTATTTCAGGGCGACGCGTATAATGAGCAGTTCTTC.